Each of the 12 T cell receptor beta chains below was sequenced from the same sample in a study of shared clonotypes between healthy human individuals. Clones were read by immunoSEQ multiplex PCR, and TCRdb kept only the in-frame ones, dropping some. The sample carries approximately 1.4 million clones, 95% to 99% recorded once. Material for sequencing was naive CD4+ T cells sorted from blood. Subset defined: CD45RA+ positively selected. These receptors were obtained from a man aged 25-45 years in good health.

The chain uses TRBV10-3 and TRBJ2-7; 8 bases align to TRBD1. Looked up from germline, CDR1 is ENHRY and CDR2 is SYGVKD. CDR3 length: 15 amino acids. V shed 7 bases and J 2 bases; nucleotides not matched to a gene: 10. The CDR3 DNA reads TGTGCCATCAAGGTTGGCAGGGGGCCAACCTACGAGCAGTACTTC. This encodes CAIKVGRGPTYEQYF.

This chain links TRBV2 with TRBJ2-7; TRBD1 might be the D (6 bases). Germline CDR1 reads SNHLY; CDR2 reads FYNNEI. The CDR3 spans 14 residues. The germline V and J ends were trimmed by 6 bases and 4 bases, with 16 bases remaining between them. The CDR3 DNA reads TGTGCCAGCAGCCAGGGTCCAGGGGTGTACGAGCAGTACTTC. Amino acids: CASSQGPGVYEQYF.

V and J are TRBV11-2 and TRBJ2-7; TRBD2 might be the D (6 bases). The length of the CDR3 is 14 residues. V was shortened by 7 bases and J by 4 bases, with 17 bases between the two germline ends. The germline CDR1 and CDR2 sequences are SGHAT and FQNNGV. As DNA, the CDR3 is TGTGCCAGCAACCTTGGGCGGGGCCTTTACGAGCAGTACTTC. Amino acid sequence: CASNLGRGLYEQYF.

The CDR3 nucleotides are TGTGCCAGCAGTCCTTTAGGCGGGGAGCTGTTTTTT. It translates to CASSPLGGELFF. V is TRBV28 and J is TRBJ2-2; D remains ambiguous. This CDR3 region has 12 residues. Germline CDR1 reads MDHEN; CDR2 reads SYDVKM. V was pared by 5 bases and J by 7 bases, with 8 bases between.

The chain has TRBV7-2 and TRBJ2-5; 8 bases align to TRBD1. This CDR3 contains 14 residues. V shed 4 bases and J 5 bases; nucleotides not matched to a gene: 6. The germline CDR1 and CDR2 sequences are SGHTA and FQGNSA. The CDR3 loop reads CASSWVTGGETQYF. The CDR3 nucleotides are TGTGCCAGCAGCTGGGTTACAGGGGGGGAGACCCAGTACTTC.

V gene TRBV28 combines with J gene TRBJ1-2; D unresolved. The ends were cut back, 6 bases at V and 1 base at J, with 12 bases in the middle. The CDR3 length is 14 residues. Germline CDR1 MDHEN, CDR2 SYDVKM. The CDR3 sequence: CASSVLGSNYGYTF. CDR3 DNA: TGTGCCAGCAGCGTGCTTGGAAGTAACTATGGCTACACCTTC.

This clone occurred once. Germline and junction disagree at one end, which may indicate a read error. The chain uses TRBV7-3 and TRBJ2-1; 9 positions agree with TRBD2. The CDR3 is 15 residues long. From germline, CDR1 is SGHTA and CDR2 FQGTGA. In nucleotides, the CDR3 is TGTGCCAGCAGCGTAACGGGACTAGCACGCAATGAGCAGTTCTTC. This codes for CASSVTGLARNEQFF.

The chain employs TRBV6-5 and TRBJ2-7, with D unclear. There are 13 residues in the CDR3. The germline V gene encodes CDR1 MNHEY and CDR2 SVGAGI. The V and J ends lost 7 bases and 1 base respectively, with 11 bases between them. In DNA, the CDR3 is TGTGCCAGCATGCGTAAGGGATCCTACGAGCAGTACTTC. It encodes CASMRKGSYEQYF.

The chain carries TRBV5-1 and TRBJ1-1; 11 bases map to TRBD1. V lost 0 bases to trimming and J lost 4 bases; unmatched junction nucleotides: 8. CDR3 length: 17 amino acids. The germline V gene encodes CDR1 SGHRS and CDR2 YFSETQ. As DNA, the CDR3 is TGCGCCAGCAGCTTGGTTAGGACAGGGGGCGAGGGCACTGAAGCTTTCTTT. It translates to CASSLVRTGGEGTEAFF.

The chain couples TRBV5-4 to TRBJ1-2, with 7 bases fitting TRBD1. V lost 4 bases and J lost 2; bases outside the gene matches: 2. In germline, CDR1 is SGHNT, CDR2 YYREEE (reference sequence). CDR3 length: 13 amino acids. The CDR3 nucleotides are TGTGCCAGCAGCATACAGGGGAACTATGGCTACACCTTC. This translates into CASSIQGNYGYTF.

The V call is TRBV28, the J call TRBJ2-7, with D tentatively TRBD1 (5 bases). V was cut by 6 bases and J by 1 base, with 16 bases left in between. The germline CDR1 and CDR2 sequences are MDHEN and SYDVKM. The CDR3 contains 15 residues. This CDR3 reads CASRDTGSRSYEQYF. CDR3 DNA: TGTGCCAGCAGGGACACTGGGTCTAGGTCCTACGAGCAGTACTTC.

Details on this clone: The sample holds other DNA sequences that translate to the same CDR3. The CDR3 spells CATSRDLAGNTGELFF. CDR3 DNA: TGTGCCACCAGCAGAGATCTAGCGGGGAACACCGGGGAGCTGTTTTTT. The chain joins TRBV15 to TRBJ2-2; TRBD2 agrees at 8 bases. Per germline, CDR1 LNHNV and CDR2 YYDKDF (reference sequence). With V trimmed by 0 bases and J by 1 base, 1 base remained unmatched. The CDR3 is 16 residues long.